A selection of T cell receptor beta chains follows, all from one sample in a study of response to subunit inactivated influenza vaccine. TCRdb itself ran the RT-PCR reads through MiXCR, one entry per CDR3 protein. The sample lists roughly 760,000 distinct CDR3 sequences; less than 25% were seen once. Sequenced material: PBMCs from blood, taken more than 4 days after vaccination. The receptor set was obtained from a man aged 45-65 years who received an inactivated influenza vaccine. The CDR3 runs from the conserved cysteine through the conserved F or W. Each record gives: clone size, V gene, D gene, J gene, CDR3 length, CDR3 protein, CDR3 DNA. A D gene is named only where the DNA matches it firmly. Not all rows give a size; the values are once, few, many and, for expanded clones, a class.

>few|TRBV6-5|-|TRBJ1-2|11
CASSSGESYTF
TGTGCCAGCAGTTCGGGGGAAAGCTACACCTTC
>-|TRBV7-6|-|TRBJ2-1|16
CASSLGAFPNYNEQFF
TGTGCCAGCAGCTTAGGGGCTTTTCCCAACTACAATGAGCAGTTCTTC
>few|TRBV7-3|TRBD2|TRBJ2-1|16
CASSPRTSSTYNEQFF
TGTGCCAGCAGCCCCCGGACTAGCTCCACCTACAATGAGCAGTTCTTC
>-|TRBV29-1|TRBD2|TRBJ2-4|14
CSPGAGGPKNIQYF
TGCAGCCCTGGGGCGGGAGGACCCAAAAACATTCAGTACTTC
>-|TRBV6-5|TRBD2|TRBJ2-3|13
CASSYSLSGAEVF
TGTGCCAGCAGTTACTCGTTGAGCGGGGCGGAGGTTTTT
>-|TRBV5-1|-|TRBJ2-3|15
CASSLEVSVGDTQYF
TGCGCCAGCAGCTTGGAAGTTTCGGTGGGAGATACGCAGTATTTT
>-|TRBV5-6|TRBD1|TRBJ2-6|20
CASSLESAGGAYSGANVLTF
TGTGCCAGCAGCTTGGAGTCGGCAGGGGGCGCCTATTCTGGGGCCAACGTCCTGACTTTC
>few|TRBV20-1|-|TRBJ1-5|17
CSARDPRRDLGIQPQHF
TGCAGTGCTAGAGACCCTAGACGGGACCTCGGAATTCAGCCCCAGCATTTT
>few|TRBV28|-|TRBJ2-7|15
CASSGPGLHSYEQYF
TGTGCCAGCAGCGGGCCGGGACTGCACTCCTACGAGCAGTACTTC
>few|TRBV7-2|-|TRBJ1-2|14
CASSLGMGPSGYTF
TGTGCCAGCAGCTTAGGAATGGGGCCTTCTGGCTACACCTTC
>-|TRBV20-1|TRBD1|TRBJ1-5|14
CSAREGGGGQPQHF
TGCAGTGCTAGAGAAGGGGGCGGGGGTCAGCCCCAGCATTTT
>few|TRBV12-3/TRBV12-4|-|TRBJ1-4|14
CASSFVTGNEKLFF
TGTGCCAGCAGTTTTGTGACGGGGAATGAAAAACTGTTTTTT
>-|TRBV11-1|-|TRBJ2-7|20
CASSPYRVLLDFKSSYEQYF
TGTGCCAGCAGCCCTTACAGGGTGCTATTAGATTTTAAGAGCTCCTACGAGCAGTACTTC
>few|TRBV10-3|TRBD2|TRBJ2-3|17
CAISTRGDGGVTDTQYF
TGTGCCATCAGTACCCGGGGCGACGGGGGGGTCACAGATACGCAGTATTTT
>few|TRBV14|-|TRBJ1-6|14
CASSQNQVNSPLHF
TGTGCCAGCAGCCAAAACCAGGTTAATTCACCCCTCCACTTT
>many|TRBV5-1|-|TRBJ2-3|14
CASSLALGTDTQYF
TGCGCCAGCAGCTTGGCCCTAGGCACAGATACGCAGTATTTT
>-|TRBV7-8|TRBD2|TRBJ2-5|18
CASSKLNLGTSGKETQYF
TGTGCCAGCAGCAAATTAAACTTAGGGACTAGCGGGAAGGAGACCCAGTACTTC
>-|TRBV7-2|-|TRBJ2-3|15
CASSLGRARTDTQYF
TGTGCCAGCAGCTTAGGTCGGGCTCGCACAGATACGCAGTATTTT
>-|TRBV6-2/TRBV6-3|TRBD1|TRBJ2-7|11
CASRTGDEQYF
TGTGCCAGCAGGACAGGGGACGAGCAGTACTTC
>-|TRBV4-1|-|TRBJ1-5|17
CASSPTRGRGSNQPQHF
TGCGCCAGCAGCCCGACTAGAGGCAGGGGAAGCAATCAGCCCCAGCATTTT
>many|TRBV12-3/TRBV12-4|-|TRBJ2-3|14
CASSLGTSTDTQYF
TGCGCCAGCAGCTTGGGGACGAGCACAGATACGCAGTATTTT
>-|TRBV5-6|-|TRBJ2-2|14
CASSSEYGERELFF
TGTGCCAGCAGCTCGGAATACGGGGAGCGGGAGCTGTTTTTT
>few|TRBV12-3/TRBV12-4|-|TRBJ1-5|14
CASSEAGFNQPQHF
TGTGCCAGCAGTGAGGCAGGGTTCAATCAGCCCCAGCATTTT
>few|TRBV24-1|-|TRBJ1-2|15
CATSDPVKANYGYTF
TGTGCCACCAGTGACCCCGTGAAAGCTAACTATGGCTACACCTTC
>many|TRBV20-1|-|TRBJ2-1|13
CSASGGSYNEQFF
TGCAGTGCTAGCGGGGGCTCCTACAATGAGCAGTTCTTC
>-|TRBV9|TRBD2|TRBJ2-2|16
CASSPRSGRSTGELFF
TGTGCCAGCAGCCCCCGTAGCGGGAGGAGCACCGGGGAGCTGTTTTTT
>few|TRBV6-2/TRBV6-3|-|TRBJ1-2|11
CASSLNRGYTF
TGTGCCAGCAGTTTGAATCGGGGCTACACCTTC
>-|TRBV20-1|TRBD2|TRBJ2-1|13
CSATAGGPNEQFF
TGCAGTGCTACCGCGGGAGGGCCGAATGAGCAGTTCTTC
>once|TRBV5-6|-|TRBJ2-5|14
CASSYGAGQETQYF
TGTGCCAGCAGCTACGGGGCAGGTCAAGAGACCCAGTACTTC
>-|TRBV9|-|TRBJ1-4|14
CASSEDGTNEKLFF
TGCGCCAGCAGCGAAGATGGAACTAATGAAAAACTGTTTTTT
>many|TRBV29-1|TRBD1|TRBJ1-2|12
CSVATGMGGYTF
TGCAGCGTTGCGACAGGGATGGGAGGCTACACCTTC
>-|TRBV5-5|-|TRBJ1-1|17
CASSFNHFLGAPTEAFF
TGTGCCAGCAGCTTTAACCACTTCTTGGGGGCCCCCACTGAAGCTTTCTTT
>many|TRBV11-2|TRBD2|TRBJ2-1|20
CASSLDYFTSDYYTYNEQFF
TGTGCCAGCAGCTTAGATTATTTTACTAGCGACTATTATACCTACAATGAGCAGTTCTTC
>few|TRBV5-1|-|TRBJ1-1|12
CASSSEGTEAFF
TGCGCCAGCAGCTCGGAGGGCACTGAAGCTTTCTTT
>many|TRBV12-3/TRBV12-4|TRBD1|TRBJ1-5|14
CASSRDRADQPQHF
TGTGCCAGCAGCCGGGACAGGGCAGATCAGCCCCAGCATTTT
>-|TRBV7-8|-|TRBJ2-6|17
CASSSPTGYPGANVLTF
TGTGCCAGCAGCTCCCCGACAGGTTACCCTGGGGCCAACGTCCTGACTTTC
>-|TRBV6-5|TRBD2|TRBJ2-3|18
CASSYSSGLGGGTDTQYF
TGTGCCAGCAGTTACTCGTCTGGTCTGGGGGGGGGCACAGATACGCAGTATTTT
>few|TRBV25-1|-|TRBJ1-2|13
CASSPGFGNGYTF
TGTGCCAGCAGCCCTGGTTTCGGGAATGGCTACACCTTC
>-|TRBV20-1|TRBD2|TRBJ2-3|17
CSARDLPLAGHTDTQYF
TGCAGTGCTAGAGATCTCCCACTAGCGGGCCACACAGATACGCAGTATTTT
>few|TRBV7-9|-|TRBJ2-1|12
CASSFSAGEQFF
TGTGCCAGCAGCTTCTCCGCGGGTGAGCAGTTCTTC
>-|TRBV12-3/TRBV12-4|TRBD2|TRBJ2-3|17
CASSLAGAGGPGDTQYF
TGTGCCAGCAGTTTGGCCGGCGCGGGAGGGCCAGGAGATACGCAGTATTTT
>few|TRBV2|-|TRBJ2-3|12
CASRGAEDTQYF
TGTGCCAGCAGGGGGGCGGAAGATACGCAGTATTTT
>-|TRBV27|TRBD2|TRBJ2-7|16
CASSRGTSGRGYEQYF
TGTGCCAGCAGCCGAGGGACTAGCGGGAGGGGATACGAGCAGTACTTC
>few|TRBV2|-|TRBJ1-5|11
CASGTIEPQHF
TGTGCCAGTGGGACTATCGAGCCCCAGCATTTT
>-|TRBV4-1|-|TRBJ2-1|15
CASSQDQGVYDEQFF
TGCGCCAGCAGCCAAGATCAAGGAGTCTACGATGAGCAGTTCTTC
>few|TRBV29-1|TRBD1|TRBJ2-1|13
CSVNTGGYNEQFF
TGCAGCGTAAATACAGGGGGCTACAATGAGCAGTTCTTC
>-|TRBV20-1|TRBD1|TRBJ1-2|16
CSARDYRGARDYGYTF
TGCAGTGCTAGAGATTACAGGGGCGCGAGGGACTATGGCTACACCTTC
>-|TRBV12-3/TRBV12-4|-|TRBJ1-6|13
CASRLGYNSPLHF
TGTGCCAGCAGGCTGGGGTATAATTCACCCCTCCACTTT
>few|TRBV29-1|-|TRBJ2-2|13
CSVGSTNTGELFF
TGCAGCGTTGGTTCTACCAACACCGGGGAGCTGTTTTTT
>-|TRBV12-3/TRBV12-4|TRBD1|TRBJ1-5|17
CASSRLLGDRSNLPQHF
TGTGCCAGCAGTCGACTGCTGGGGGACAGGAGCAATCTACCCCAGCATTTT
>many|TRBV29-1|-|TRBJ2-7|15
CSVGGQLRSSYEQYF
TGCAGCGTGGGGGGACAGTTGCGTAGCTCCTACGAGCAGTACTTC
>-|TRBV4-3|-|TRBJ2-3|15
CASSQGPSVTDTQYF
TGCGCCAGCAGCCAAGGCCCTAGCGTGACAGATACGCAGTATTTT
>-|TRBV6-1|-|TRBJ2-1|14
CASSILGQGLEQFF
TGTGCCAGCAGTATATTGGGCCAGGGACTTGAGCAGTTCTTC
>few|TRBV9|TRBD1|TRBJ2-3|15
CASRAYRGRTDTQYF
TGTGCCAGCAGAGCCTACAGGGGGCGAACAGATACGCAGTATTTT
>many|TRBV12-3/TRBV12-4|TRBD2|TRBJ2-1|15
CASMAAAGDYNEQFF
TGTGCCAGCATGGCGGCAGCGGGGGATTACAATGAGCAGTTCTTC
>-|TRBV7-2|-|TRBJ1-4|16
CASSLGGGRTNEKLFF
TGTGCCAGCAGCTTAGGTGGGGGACGGACTAATGAAAAACTGTTTTTT
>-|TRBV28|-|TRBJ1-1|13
CASIGAFDTEAFF
TGTGCCAGCATCGGGGCGTTTGACACTGAAGCTTTCTTT
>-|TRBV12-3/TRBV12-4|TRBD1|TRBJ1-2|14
CASSTRQGAFGYTF
TGTGCCAGCAGTACCCGACAGGGGGCTTTTGGCTACACCTTC
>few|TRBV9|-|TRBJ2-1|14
CASSVVLGGNEQFF
TGTGCCAGCAGCGTAGTTTTGGGAGGAAATGAGCAGTTCTTC
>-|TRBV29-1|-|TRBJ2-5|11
CSVTFQETQYF
TGCAGCGTAACCTTTCAAGAGACCCAGTACTTC